This entry is about one T cell receptor (beta chain). Trimming removed 2 bases from V and 6 bases from J, with 30 bases in between. The CDR3 length is 20 residues. Germline CDR1 and CDR2: ENHRY and SYGVKD. The sample belongs to a study of T-cell reconstitution after alpha-beta-depleted transplantation in children. Researchers prepared the TCRbeta library using unique molecular identifiers, the study reports. TCRdb reprocessed the PCR reads via MiXCR and lists one record per CDR3 protein. The table has hundreds of thousands of distinct CDR3 sequences, around 16% seen once. The sequence derives from a human donor who donated a stem cell graft to a child with acute myeloid leukemia. This sample comprised PBMCs from the stem cell graft donor, obtained from the stem cell graft. V and J are TRBV10-3 and TRBJ2-3, with D hard to call. The CDR3 here is CAISEPKDEARATRRDTQYF. In DNA, the CDR3 is TGTGCCATCAGTGAGCCCAAGGACGAAGCCCGGGCCACCCGAAGGGATACGCAGTATTTT.